The entry that follows covers one T cell receptor (beta chain) sequence. A few counts support this clone. It lacks a known antigen. No per-base quality is available; no much larger clone lies one base away. This sample was included in a study of control samples from healthy donors and cancer patients (dated by TCRdb to 2019 to 2021). Library creation used the immunoSEQ multiplex PCR assay. Held by TCRdb, this immuneACCESS table contains in-frame sequences only and omits some clones. Under half of the omission traces to an unresolved V gene where checked; the cause of the rest is unknown. The sample profile shows 150,000 to 200,000 clones; about 91% of them were found once. Approximately 1.6% of the sample is held by the ten biggest clonotypes. The CDR3 holds 14 amino acids from the cysteine to the phenylalanine. Only the CDR3 DNA stays, 42 bases, in frame from base 1. The germline V gene gives CDR1 as SQVTM and CDR2 as ANQGSEA. The V end loses 0 bases and the J end loses 8 bases, and a stretch of 16 bases separates them.

Sequencing used blood. The origin of this receptor is a young man in good health. The sequence links TRBV29-1 to TRBJ1-2, with TRBD1 tentatively as D gene (6 bases match). The CDR3 amino acid sequence is: CSVEDGRGGGGYTF. In nucleotide form, the sequence is TGCAGCGTTGAAGATGGCAGGGGCGGAGGGGGCTACACCTTC.